Below are 8 T cell receptor beta chains sequenced from a single sample in a study of blood T cells in healthy people across ages. Together with a sample-barcoded 5' primer, a J-beta primer mix was included in a second PCR lasting 7 to 11 cycles. TCRdb itself ran the 5' RACE reads through MiXCR, one entry per CDR3 protein. Of some 1.7 million distinct CDR3 sequences listed, under 30% were seen once; the top ten hold about 8%. Sequences were obtained from blood. Receptors originate from a woman aged 25-40 years in good health.

In the case of this clonotype: One base away lies a much larger clone, so this may be a sequencing read error. V gene TRBV10-2 combines with J gene TRBJ2-5; 7 nucleotides align to TRBD1. The germline gives CDR1 WSHSY, CDR2 SAAADI. V lost 6 bases, J lost 11 bases, and 18 bases stayed unmatched. There are 15 residues in the CDR3. Here the CDR3 reads CASSAQGIYDNEQYF. The CDR3 DNA follows: TGCGCCAGCAGCGCACAGGGGATTTACGACAATGAGCAGTACTTC.

The V gene is TRBV7-2, the J gene TRBJ1-5; the D is unclear. Trimming cost V 1 base and J 0 bases, with 7 bases left between them. Germline V gene lookup returns CDR1 SGHTA and CDR2 FQGNSA. CDR3 length equals 15 residues. CDR3 loop: CASSLEHSSNQPQHF. DNA of the CDR3: TGTGCCAGCAGCTTAGAGCATAGTAGCAATCAGCCCCAGCATTTT. The full variable domain, completed using reference TRBV7-2 and TRBJ1-5, is GAGVSQSPSNKVTEKGKDVELRCDPISGHTALYWYRQSLGQGLEFLIYFQGNSAPDKSGLPSDRFSAERTGGSVSTLTIQRTQQEDSAVYLCASSLEHSSNQPQHFGDGTRLSIL.

This clonotype was seen a handful of times. This chain connects TRBV7-9 to TRBJ1-2; the match to TRBD1 covers 9 bases. Germline V CDR1 and CDR2: SEHNR, FQNEAQ (reference sequence). V lost 5 bases to trimming and J lost 7 bases; unmatched junction nucleotides: 5. The CDR3 loop spans 13 amino acids. The CDR3, as DNA: TGTGCCAGCAGCACACAGGGGGCGAGTGGCTACACCTTC. Translated: CASSTQGASGYTF.

V usage is TRBV28 and J usage is TRBJ1-6, with 8 positions matching TRBD1. In germline, CDR1 is MDHEN, CDR2 SYDVKM. J gave up 7 bases and V 7 bases, and 12 bases lay outside the gene matches. CDR3 length: 16 residues. This chain's CDR3 is CASTHPGQEINSPLHF. DNA of the CDR3: TGTGCCAGCACCCACCCGGGACAGGAGATAAATTCACCCCTCCACTTT.

This clonotype was seen a few times. V gene TRBV27 combines with J gene TRBJ1-5; D uncertain. This CDR3 has 13 amino acids. Trimming removed 8 bases from V and 3 bases from J, with 11 bases in between. Germline CDR1 MNHEY, CDR2 SMNVEV (reference sequence). CDR3 sequence (DNA): TGTGCCAGCGGGTGGACCTTCAATCAGCCCCAGCATTTT. Translated, it gives CASGWTFNQPQHF.

The V gene is TRBV6-2 or TRBV6-3, the J gene TRBJ1-2; a possible D gene is TRBD1 (6 bases). CDR3 size: 16 residues. Deletions cut 4 bases from V and 5 bases from J, with 20 bases between. Germline V gene lookup returns CDR1 MNHEY and CDR2 SVGEGT. The CDR3 here is CASSWFPNGQSYGYTF. The CDR3 DNA reads as TGTGCCAGCAGTTGGTTCCCAAACGGACAGTCTTATGGCTACACCTTC.

The sample holds one count of this clonotype. The junction does not match germline at one end; this may be a read error. CDR3 sequence: CSAGGPSGQPRHF. In DNA form, the CDR3 reads TGCAGTGCTGGCGGACCTTCGGGTCAGCCCCGGCATTTT. This chain joins TRBV20-1 and TRBJ1-5; D unclear. Germline assignment: CDR1 DFQATT and CDR2 SNEGSKA (reference sequence). This CDR3 spans 13 amino acids.

The table lists this clonotype with a few counts. V is TRBV12-3 or TRBV12-4 and J is TRBJ2-1; TRBD2 agrees at 14 bases. The DNA end favors TRBJ2-7, so the J call may be wrong. The CDR3 runs 17 residues. CDR3 coding DNA: TGTGCCAGCAGGGGGACTAGCGGGAGTTACTCCTACAATGAGCAGTACTTC. It yields the protein CASRGTSGSYSYNEQYF.